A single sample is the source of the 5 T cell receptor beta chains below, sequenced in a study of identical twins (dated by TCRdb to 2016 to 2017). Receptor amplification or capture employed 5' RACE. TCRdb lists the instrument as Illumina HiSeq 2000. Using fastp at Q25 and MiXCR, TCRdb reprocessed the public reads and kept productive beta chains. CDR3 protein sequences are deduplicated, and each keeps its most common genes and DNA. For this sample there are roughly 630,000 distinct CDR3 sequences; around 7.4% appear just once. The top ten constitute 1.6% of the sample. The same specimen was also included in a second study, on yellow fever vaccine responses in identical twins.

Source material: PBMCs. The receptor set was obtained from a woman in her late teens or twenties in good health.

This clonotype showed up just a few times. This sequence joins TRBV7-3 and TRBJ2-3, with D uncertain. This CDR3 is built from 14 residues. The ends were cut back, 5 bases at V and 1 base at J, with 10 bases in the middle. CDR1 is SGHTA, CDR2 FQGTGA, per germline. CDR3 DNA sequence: TGTGCCAGCAGCAATGGAGAAGGCACAGATACGCAGTATTTT. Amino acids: CASSNGEGTDTQYF.

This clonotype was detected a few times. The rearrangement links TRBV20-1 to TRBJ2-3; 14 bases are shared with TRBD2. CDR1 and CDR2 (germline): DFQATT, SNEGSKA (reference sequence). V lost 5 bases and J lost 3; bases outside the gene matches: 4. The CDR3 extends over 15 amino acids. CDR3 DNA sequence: TGCAGTGCTGCCAGACTAGCGGGAGGGACAGATACGCAGTATTTT. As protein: CSAARLAGGTDTQYF.

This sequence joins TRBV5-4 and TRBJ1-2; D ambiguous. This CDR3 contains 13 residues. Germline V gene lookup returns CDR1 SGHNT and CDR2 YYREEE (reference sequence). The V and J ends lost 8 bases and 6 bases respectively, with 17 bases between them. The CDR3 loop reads CARGPKGEDGYTF. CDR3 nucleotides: TGTGCCAGGGGCCCTAAGGGAGAGGATGGCTACACCTTC.

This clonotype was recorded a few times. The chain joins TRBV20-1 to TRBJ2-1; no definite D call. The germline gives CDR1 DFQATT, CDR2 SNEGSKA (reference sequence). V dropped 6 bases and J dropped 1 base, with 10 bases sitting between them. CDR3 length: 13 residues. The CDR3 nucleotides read TGCAGTGCCCAAGTGCAGTCCTACAATGAGCAGTTCTTC. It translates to CSAQVQSYNEQFF.

The CDR3 coding sequence is TGTGCCAGCAGCTTAGGTCGGACTAGCGGGGGGAGCACAGATACGCAGTATTTT. This sequence encodes CASSLGRTSGGSTDTQYF. The J gene is TRBJ2-3, the V gene TRBV11-2; the match to TRBD2 covers 14 bases. Germline V gene sequence: CDR1 SGHAT, CDR2 FQNNGV. V was clipped by 1 base and J by 0 bases; unmatched bases: 3. This CDR3 has 18 amino acids.